This passage covers 20 T cell receptor beta chains from one sample sequenced in a study of cytomegalovirus exposure and HLA in healthy donors. Researchers ran the PCR with 60 Vbeta and 13 Jbeta primers. Sequenced by immunoSEQ multiplex PCR; TCRdb stores in-frame clones only, minus some. The sample records roughly 150,000 clones, 79% being singletons. The material sequenced was PBMCs. The receptors stem from a man aged 35 to 55 in good health and CMV-seropositive.

The chain recombines TRBV5-5 with TRBJ1-2; D not certain. Trimming removed 2 bases at V and 10 bases at J, with 9 bases between. From germline, CDR1 is SGHKS and CDR2 YYEKEE (reference sequence). CDR3 length: 11 amino acids. CDR3 region: CASSFWQDYTF. CDR3 DNA sequence: TGTGCCAGCAGCTTTTGGCAGGACTACACCTTC.

This sequence joins TRBV5-1 and TRBJ1-6; no clear D. V was pared by 3 bases and J by 0 bases, with 10 bases between. The CDR3 runs 16 residues. From germline, CDR1 is SGHRS and CDR2 YFSETQ. The CDR3: CASSSGLSSYNSPLHF. CDR3 sequence (DNA): TGCGCCAGCAGCTCTGGACTGAGCTCCTATAATTCACCCCTCCACTTT. The full variable domain, its missing parts supplied by reference TRBV5-1 and TRBJ1-6, is KAGVTQTPRYLIKTRGQQVTLSCSPISGHRSVSWYQQTPGQGLQFLFEYFSETQRNKGNFPGRFSGRQFSNSRSEMNVSTLELGDSALYLCASSSGLSSYNSPLHFGNGTRLTVT.

V and J are TRBV19 and TRBJ2-1; D might be TRBD1 (5 bases). Germline CDR1 is LNHDA and CDR2 is SQIVND (reference sequence). V was cut by 6 bases and J by 2 bases, with 14 bases left in between. This CDR3 spans 15 amino acids. This chain's CDR3 is CASRPDDSTYNEQFF. The CDR3 DNA follows: TGTGCCAGTAGGCCAGACGACAGTACCTACAATGAGCAGTTCTTC.

V and J are TRBV19 and TRBJ2-7, with TRBD2 matching 7 bases. Trimming took 9 bases from V and 2 from J; bases not matched to a gene: 13. The length of the CDR3 is 15 residues. From germline, CDR1 is LNHDA and CDR2 SQIVND (reference sequence). CDR3 coding DNA: TGTGCCAGCAGAAATGGGCTGGGGGGGGCCTACGAGCAGTACTTC. Its protein is CASRNGLGGAYEQYF.

The sample holds a few counts of this clone. The CDR3 region is CASSSRESETQYF. DNA of the CDR3: TGTGCCAGCAGTTCTCGGGAGTCAGAGACCCAGTACTTC. The chain recombines TRBV2 with TRBJ2-5, with D tentatively TRBD2 (6 bases). V lost 5 bases and J lost 4, with 11 bases in between. The CDR3 sequence is 13 residues long. The germline V gene has CDR1 SNHLY and CDR2 FYNNEI.

V usage is TRBV4-1 and J usage is TRBJ2-7; TRBD2 is a possible D gene (5 bases). Trimming took off 3 bases at V and 3 bases at J, with 18 bases between the two ends. CDR3 length: 16 amino acids. Germline V lookup: CDR1 MGHRA, CDR2 YSYEKL. The CDR3 spells CASSQRDRSGVYEQYF. For the CDR3, the DNA is TGCGCCAGCAGCCAGAGGGATCGTTCCGGAGTCTACGAGCAGTACTTC.

The genes are TRBV7-9 and TRBJ2-7; perhaps TRBD1 as D (5 bases). Germline V gene sequence: CDR1 SEHNR, CDR2 FQNEAQ (reference sequence). The CDR3 length is 12 residues. V gave up 2 bases and J gave up 3 bases, with 5 bases separating them. CDR3 DNA: TGTGCCAGCAGCTTACAGGGCTACGAGCAGTACTTC. Its translation: CASSLQGYEQYF. The complete variable domain, with remaining parts taken from reference TRBV7-9 and TRBJ2-7, reads DTGVSQNPRHKITKRGQNVTFRCDPISEHNRLYWYRQTLGQGPEFLTYFQNEAQLEKSRLLSDRFSAERPKGSFSTLEIQRTEQGDSAMYLCASSLQGYEQYFGPGTRLTVT.

This chain connects TRBV27 to TRBJ1-4; a possible D gene is TRBD1 (6 bases). Germline V gives CDR1 MNHEY, CDR2 SMNVEV (reference sequence). The V end lost 2 bases, the J end lost 7 bases, and 23 bases lay between the germline ends. The CDR3 totals 18 residues. CDR3 protein: CASSLGRPTGGRAEKLFF. CDR3 DNA sequence: TGTGCCAGCAGTTTAGGGCGCCCGACGGGGGGGCGGGCTGAAAAACTGTTTTTT.

This chain connects TRBV5-6 to TRBJ1-5; possibly TRBD1 for D (6 bases). The CDR3 runs to 15 residues. Per the germline V gene, CDR1 is SGHDT and CDR2 is YYEEEE. Trimming took off 0 bases at V and 7 bases at J, with 14 bases between the two ends. CDR3: CASSLGVGAGQPQHF. The CDR3 DNA is TGTGCCAGCAGCTTGGGGGTGGGGGCCGGACAGCCCCAGCATTTT.

CDR3 in amino acids: CATSRVRDEQFF. CDR3 bases: TGTGCCACCAGCAGAGTTCGGGATGAGCAGTTCTTC. The chain couples TRBV15 to TRBJ2-1, with D unclear. This CDR3 region has 12 residues. V was trimmed by 1 base and J by 8 bases, leaving 6 bases between them. Germline V lookup: CDR1 LNHNV, CDR2 YYDKDF (reference sequence).

The V gene is TRBV2, the J gene TRBJ1-5; a possible D gene is TRBD1 (5 bases). Germline loops: CDR1 SNHLY, CDR2 FYNNEI. Trimming took off 7 bases at V and 14 bases at J, with 21 bases between the two ends. The CDR3 loop spans 13 amino acids. The CDR3 protein is CASTVEEQGPEHF. The CDR3 bases are TGTGCCAGCACGGTTGAGGAGCAGGGCCCTGAGCATTTT.

This clone occurred once. Here the CDR3 DNA reads TGTGCCAGCAGCACAAAAGCGGGGCACACAGATACGCAGTATTTT. Protein: CASSTKAGHTDTQYF. The chain is built from TRBV7-3 and TRBJ2-3, with 7 bases lining up with TRBD2. Germline loops: CDR1 SGHTA, CDR2 FQGTGA. The CDR3 is made up of 15 amino acids. V shed 5 bases, J shed 2 bases, and the junction held 7 bases outside the gene matches.

On this clone: One end of the junction fails to match germline, which may point to a read error. The chain is built from TRBV6-5 and TRBJ2-4; no definite D call. Germline V lookup: CDR1 MNHEY, CDR2 SVGAGI. The CDR3 totals 15 residues. CDR3 in DNA: TGTGCCAGCAGTTACTCACCATTAGCCAAAAACATTCAGTATTTC. Translation gives CASSYSPLAKNIQYF.

The sample holds many counts of this clone. The chain is built from TRBV5-6 and TRBJ1-1; D possibly corresponds to TRBD1 (5 bases). The CDR3 has 11 residues. Germline values: CDR1 SGHDT, CDR2 YYEEEE. Trimming cost V 4 bases and J 8 bases, with 9 bases left between them. CDR3 bases: TGTGCCAGCAGCCTCTACAGGGAAGCTTTCTTT. It is translated as CASSLYREAFF.

V is TRBV10-3 and J is TRBJ1-1, with D perhaps TRBD1 (6 bases). Germline V gene data show CDR1 as ENHRY and CDR2 as SYGVKD. The germline V and J ends were trimmed by 7 bases and 3 bases, with 12 bases remaining between them. The CDR3 consists of 13 residues. As DNA, the CDR3 is TGTGCCATCAAAACAGGGAGACACACTGAAGCTTTCTTT. This codes for CAIKTGRHTEAFF.

The genes are TRBV6-5 and TRBJ1-1; 7 positions match TRBD1. The V gene's germline CDR1 is MNHEY and CDR2 SVGAGI. J lost 6 bases, V lost 4 bases, and 8 bases had no gene match. The CDR3 loop spans 14 amino acids. CDR3 sequence (DNA): TGTGCCAGCAGTTCTAGGGGGCGCGAAGCTGAAGCTTTCTTT. Its protein product is CASSSRGREAEAFF.

The sample holds a few counts of this clone. CDR3 DNA: TGTGCCAGCAGTGAATTGTTGTCGACAGGATCGGAGACCCAGTACTTC. Translated: CASSELLSTGSETQYF. V gene TRBV6-1 combines with J gene TRBJ2-5, with D tentatively TRBD1 (6 bases). The CDR3 is 16 residues long. Germline lookup yields CDR1 MNHNS and CDR2 SASEGT. V was trimmed by 2 bases and J by 5 bases, leaving 18 bases between them.

This chain connects TRBV10-3 to TRBJ2-7, with D tentatively TRBD2 (5 bases). CDR3 length: 14 residues. CDR1 and CDR2 (germline): ENHRY, SYGVKD. V lost 4 bases and J lost 1, with 11 bases in between. The CDR3 spells CAISGGGGSYEQYF. The DNA for the CDR3 is TGTGCCATCAGTGGAGGAGGCGGTTCCTACGAGCAGTACTTC.

As concerns this clone: At the DNA level, this CDR3 is encoded by other sequences in the same sample as well. V is TRBV7-9 and J is TRBJ1-3; D is unresolved. The CDR3 totals 14 residues. CDR1 is SEHNR, CDR2 FQNEAQ, per germline (reference sequence). Trimming removed 4 bases at V and 0 bases at J, with 7 bases between. CDR3 loop: CASSSSISGNTIYF. The DNA for the CDR3 is TGTGCCAGCAGCTCCAGTATCTCTGGAAACACCATATATTTT. Combining the CDR3 with reference TRBV7-9 and TRBJ1-3 gives the whole variable domain DTGVSQNPRHKITKRGQNVTFRCDPISEHNRLYWYRQTLGQGPEFLTYFQNEAQLEKSRLLSDRFSAERPKGSFSTLEIQRTEQGDSAMYLCASSSSISGNTIYFGEGSWLTVV.

J is TRBJ2-1 and V is TRBV30; TRBD2 aligns across 8 bases. Trimming at V came to 4 bases and at J to 8 bases, leaving 10 bases not matched to a gene. There are 14 residues in the CDR3. Per the germline V gene, CDR1 is GTSNPN and CDR2 is SVGIG (reference sequence). The CDR3 bases are TGTGCCTGGACCAGAGTAGCGGGACTGGATGAGCAGTTCTTC. It specifies CAWTRVAGLDEQFF. Full variable domain (missing parts from reference TRBV30 and TRBJ2-1): SQTIHQWPATLVQPVGSPLSLECTVEGTSNPNLYWYRQAAGRGLQLLFYSVGIGQISSEVPQNLSASRPQDRQFILSSKKLLLSDSGFYLCAWTRVAGLDEQFFGPGTRLTVL.